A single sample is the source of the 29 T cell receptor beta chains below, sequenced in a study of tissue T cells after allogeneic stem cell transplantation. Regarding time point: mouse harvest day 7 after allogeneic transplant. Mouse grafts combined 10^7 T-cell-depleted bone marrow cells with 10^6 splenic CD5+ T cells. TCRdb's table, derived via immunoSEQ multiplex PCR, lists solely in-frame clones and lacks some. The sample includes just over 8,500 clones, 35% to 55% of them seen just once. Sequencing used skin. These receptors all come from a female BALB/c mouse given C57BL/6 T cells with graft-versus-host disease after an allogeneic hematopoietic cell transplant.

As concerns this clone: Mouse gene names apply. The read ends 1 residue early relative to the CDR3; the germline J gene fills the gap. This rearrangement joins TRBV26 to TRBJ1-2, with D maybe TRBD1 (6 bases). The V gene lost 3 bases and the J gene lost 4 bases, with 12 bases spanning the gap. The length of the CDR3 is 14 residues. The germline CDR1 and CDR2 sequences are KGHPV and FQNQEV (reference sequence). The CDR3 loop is CASSLGRGGSDYTF. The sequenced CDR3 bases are TGTGCCAGCAGTCTCGGCAGGGGAGGCTCCGACTACACC.

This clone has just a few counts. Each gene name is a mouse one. The DNA read from the CDR3 is TGTGCAAGCAGCTTAGATTTGGGGAGTCAAAACACCTTGTAC. It codes for CASSLDLGSQNTLY. The full-length CDR3 reads as CASSLDLGSQNTLYF. The chain has TRBV16 and TRBJ2-4; tentatively, D is TRBD2 (5 bases). The read finishes 1 residue shy of the CDR3 end, and the germline J gene is used to complete it. V lost 0 bases and J 0 bases, leaving 7 bases between the germline ends. The germline CDR1 and CDR2 sequences are SGHSA and FRNQAP. The CDR3 has 15 amino acids.

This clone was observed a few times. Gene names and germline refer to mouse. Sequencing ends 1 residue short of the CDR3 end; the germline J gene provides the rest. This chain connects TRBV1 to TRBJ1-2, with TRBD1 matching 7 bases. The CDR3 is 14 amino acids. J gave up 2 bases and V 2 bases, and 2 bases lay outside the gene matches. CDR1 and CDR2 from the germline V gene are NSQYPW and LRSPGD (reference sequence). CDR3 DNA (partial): TGCACCTGCAGTGCAAGGGACAGTAACTCCGACTACACC. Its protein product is CTCSARDSNSDYT. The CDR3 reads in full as CTCSARDSNSDYTF. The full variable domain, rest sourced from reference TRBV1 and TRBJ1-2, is VTLLEQNPRWRLVPRGQAVNLRCILKNSQYPWMSWYQQDLQKQLQWLFTLRSPGDKEVKSLPGADYLATRVTDTELRLQVANMSQGRTLYCTCSARDSNSDYTFGSGTRLLVI.

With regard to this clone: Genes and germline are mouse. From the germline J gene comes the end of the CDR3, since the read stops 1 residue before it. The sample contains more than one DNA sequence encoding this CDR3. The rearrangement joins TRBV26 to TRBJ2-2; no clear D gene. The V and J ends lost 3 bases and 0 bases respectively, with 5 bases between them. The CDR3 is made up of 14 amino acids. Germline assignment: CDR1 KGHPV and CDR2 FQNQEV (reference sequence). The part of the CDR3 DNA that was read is TGTGCCAGCAGTCTTCGGACAAACACCGGGCAGCTCTAC. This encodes CASSLRTNTGQLY. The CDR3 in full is CASSLRTNTGQLYF.

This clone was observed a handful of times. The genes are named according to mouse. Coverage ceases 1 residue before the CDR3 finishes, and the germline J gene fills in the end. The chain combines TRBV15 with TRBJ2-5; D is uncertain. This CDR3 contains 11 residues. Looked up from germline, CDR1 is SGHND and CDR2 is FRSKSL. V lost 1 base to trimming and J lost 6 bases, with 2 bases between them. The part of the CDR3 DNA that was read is TGTGCCAGCAGTTTAGAGGACACCCAGTAC. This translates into CASSLEDTQY. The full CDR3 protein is CASSLEDTQYF.

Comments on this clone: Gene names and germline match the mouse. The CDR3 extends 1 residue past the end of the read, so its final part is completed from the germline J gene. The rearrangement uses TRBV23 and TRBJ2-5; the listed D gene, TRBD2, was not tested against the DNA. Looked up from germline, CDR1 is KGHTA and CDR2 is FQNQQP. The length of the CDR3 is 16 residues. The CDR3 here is CSSSQSNWGGVDTQYF. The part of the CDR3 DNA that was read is TGCTCCAGCAGTCAATCGAACTGGGGGGGCGTGGACACCCAGTAC.

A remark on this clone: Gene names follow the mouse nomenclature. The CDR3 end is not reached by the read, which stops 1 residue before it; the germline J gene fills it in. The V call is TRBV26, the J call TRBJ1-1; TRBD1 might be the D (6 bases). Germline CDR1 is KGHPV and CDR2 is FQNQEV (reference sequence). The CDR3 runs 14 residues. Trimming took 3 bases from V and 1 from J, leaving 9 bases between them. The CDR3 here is CASSLGGGNTEVFF. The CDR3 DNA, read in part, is TGTGCCAGCAGTCTAGGAGGGGGAAACACAGAAGTCTTC.

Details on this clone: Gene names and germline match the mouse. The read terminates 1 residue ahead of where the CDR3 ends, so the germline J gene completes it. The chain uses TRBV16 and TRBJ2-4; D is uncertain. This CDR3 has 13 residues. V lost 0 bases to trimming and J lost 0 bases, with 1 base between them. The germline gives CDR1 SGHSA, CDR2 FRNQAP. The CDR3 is CASSLDSQNTLYF. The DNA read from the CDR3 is TGTGCAAGCAGCTTAGACAGTCAAAACACCTTGTAC.

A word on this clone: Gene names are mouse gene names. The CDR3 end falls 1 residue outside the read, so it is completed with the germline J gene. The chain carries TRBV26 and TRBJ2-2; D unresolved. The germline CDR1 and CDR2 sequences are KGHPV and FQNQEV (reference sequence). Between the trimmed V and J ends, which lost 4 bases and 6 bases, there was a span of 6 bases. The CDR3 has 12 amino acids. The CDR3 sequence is CASSPLSGQLYF. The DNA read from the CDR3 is TGTGCCAGCAGTCCCCTATCCGGGCAGCTCTAC.

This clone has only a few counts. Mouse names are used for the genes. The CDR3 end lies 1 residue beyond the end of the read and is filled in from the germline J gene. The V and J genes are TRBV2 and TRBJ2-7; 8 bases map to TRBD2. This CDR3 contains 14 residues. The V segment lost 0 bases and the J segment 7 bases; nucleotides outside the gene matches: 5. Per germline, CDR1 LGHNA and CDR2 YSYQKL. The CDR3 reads CASSQEGGGGEQYF. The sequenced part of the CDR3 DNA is TGTGCCAGCAGCCAAGAAGGGGGGGGCGGAGAACAGTAC.

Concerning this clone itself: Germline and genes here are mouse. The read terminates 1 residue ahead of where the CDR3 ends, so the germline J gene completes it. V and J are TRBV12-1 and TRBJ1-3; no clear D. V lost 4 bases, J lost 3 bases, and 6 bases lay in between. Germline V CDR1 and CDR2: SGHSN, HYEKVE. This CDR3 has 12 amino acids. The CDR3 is CASSGVGNTLYF. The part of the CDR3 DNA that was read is TGTGCCAGCTCCGGGGTTGGAAATACGCTCTAT.

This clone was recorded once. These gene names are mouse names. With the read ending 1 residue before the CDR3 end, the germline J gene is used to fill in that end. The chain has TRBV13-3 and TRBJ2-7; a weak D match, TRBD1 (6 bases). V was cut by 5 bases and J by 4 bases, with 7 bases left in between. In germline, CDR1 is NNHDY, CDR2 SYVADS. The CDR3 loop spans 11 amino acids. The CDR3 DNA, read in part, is TGTGCCAGCAGGGACAGTTATGAACAGTAC. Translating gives CASRDSYEQY. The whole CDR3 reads CASRDSYEQYF.

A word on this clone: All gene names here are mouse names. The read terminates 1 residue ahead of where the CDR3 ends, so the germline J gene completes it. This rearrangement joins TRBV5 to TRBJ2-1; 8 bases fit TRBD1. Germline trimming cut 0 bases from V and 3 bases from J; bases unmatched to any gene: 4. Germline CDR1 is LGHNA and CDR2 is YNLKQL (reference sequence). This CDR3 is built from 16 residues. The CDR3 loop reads CASSQDWTGRYAEQFF. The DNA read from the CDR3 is TGTGCCAGCAGCCAAGATTGGACAGGGCGCTATGCTGAGCAGTTC.

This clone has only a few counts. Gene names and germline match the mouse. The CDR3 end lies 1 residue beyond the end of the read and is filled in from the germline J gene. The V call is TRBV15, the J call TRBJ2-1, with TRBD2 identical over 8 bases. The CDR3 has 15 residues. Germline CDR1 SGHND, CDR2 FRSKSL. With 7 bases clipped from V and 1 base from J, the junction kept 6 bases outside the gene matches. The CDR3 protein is CASTPDWENYAEQFF. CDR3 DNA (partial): TGTGCCAGCACCCCGGACTGGGAGAACTATGCTGAGCAGTTC.

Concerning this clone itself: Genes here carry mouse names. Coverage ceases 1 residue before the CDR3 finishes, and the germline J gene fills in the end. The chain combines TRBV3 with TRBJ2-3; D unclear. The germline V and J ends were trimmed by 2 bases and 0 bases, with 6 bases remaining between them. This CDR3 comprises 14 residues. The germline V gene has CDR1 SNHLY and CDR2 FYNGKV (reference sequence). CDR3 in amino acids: CASSLRGSAETLYF. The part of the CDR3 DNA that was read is TGTGCCAGCAGCTTACGGGGTAGTGCAGAAACGCTGTAT.

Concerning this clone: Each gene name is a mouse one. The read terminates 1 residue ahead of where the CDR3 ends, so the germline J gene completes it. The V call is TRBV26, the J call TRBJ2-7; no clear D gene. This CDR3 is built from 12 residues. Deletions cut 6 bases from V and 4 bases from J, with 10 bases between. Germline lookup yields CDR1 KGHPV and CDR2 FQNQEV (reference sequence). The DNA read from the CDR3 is TGTGCCAGCAGCCCAGACATATATGAACAGTAC. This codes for CASSPDIYEQY. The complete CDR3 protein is CASSPDIYEQYF.

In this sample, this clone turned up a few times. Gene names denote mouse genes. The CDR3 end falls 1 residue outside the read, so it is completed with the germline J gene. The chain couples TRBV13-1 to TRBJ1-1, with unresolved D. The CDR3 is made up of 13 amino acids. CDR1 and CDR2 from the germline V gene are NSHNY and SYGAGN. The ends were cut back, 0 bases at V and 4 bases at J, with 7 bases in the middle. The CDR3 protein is CASSDARGTEVFF. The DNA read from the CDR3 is TGTGCCAGCAGTGATGCACGGGGCACAGAAGTCTTC.

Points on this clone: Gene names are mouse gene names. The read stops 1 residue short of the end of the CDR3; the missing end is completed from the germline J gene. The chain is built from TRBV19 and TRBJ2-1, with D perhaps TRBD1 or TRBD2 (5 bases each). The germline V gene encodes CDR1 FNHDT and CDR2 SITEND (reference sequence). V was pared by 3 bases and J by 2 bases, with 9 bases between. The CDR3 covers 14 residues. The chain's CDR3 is CASSSGGYYAEQFF. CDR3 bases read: TGTGCCAGCAGTAGCGGGGGATACTATGCTGAGCAGTTC. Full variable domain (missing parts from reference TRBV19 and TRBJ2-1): GGIITQTPKFLIGQEGQKLTLKCQQNFNHDTMYWYRQDSGKGLRLIYYSITENDLQKGDLSEGYDASREKKSSFSLTVTSAQKNEMAVFLCASSSGGYYAEQFFGPGTRLTVL.

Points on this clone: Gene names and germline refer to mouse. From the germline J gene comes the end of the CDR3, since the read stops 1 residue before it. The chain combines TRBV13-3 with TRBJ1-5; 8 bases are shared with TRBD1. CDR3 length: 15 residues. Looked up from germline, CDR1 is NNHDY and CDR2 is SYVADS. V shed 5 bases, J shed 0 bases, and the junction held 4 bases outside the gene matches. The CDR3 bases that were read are TGTGCCAGCAGGGACAGGGCCTATAACAACCAGGCTCCGCTT. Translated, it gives CASRDRAYNNQAPL. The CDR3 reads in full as CASRDRAYNNQAPLF. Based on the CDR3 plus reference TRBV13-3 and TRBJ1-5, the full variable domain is EAAVTQSPRSKVAVTGGKVTLSCHQTNNHDYMYWYRQDTGHGLRLIHYSYVADSTEKGDIPDGYKASRPSQENFSLILELASLSQTAVYFCASRDRAYNNQAPLFGEGTRLSVL.

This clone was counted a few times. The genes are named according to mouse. This CDR3 reads CASSLQGNTLYF. CDR3 DNA (partial): TGTGCCAGCAGTCTACAGGGAAACACCTTGTAC. The rearrangement uses TRBV14 and TRBJ2-4; maybe TRBD1 (6 bases). Read coverage stops 1 residue before the CDR3 terminus; the germline J gene supplies the remainder. Per germline, CDR1 SGHDT and CDR2 FRDEAV. V was trimmed by 4 bases and J by 5 bases, leaving 8 bases between them. The length of the CDR3 is 12 residues.

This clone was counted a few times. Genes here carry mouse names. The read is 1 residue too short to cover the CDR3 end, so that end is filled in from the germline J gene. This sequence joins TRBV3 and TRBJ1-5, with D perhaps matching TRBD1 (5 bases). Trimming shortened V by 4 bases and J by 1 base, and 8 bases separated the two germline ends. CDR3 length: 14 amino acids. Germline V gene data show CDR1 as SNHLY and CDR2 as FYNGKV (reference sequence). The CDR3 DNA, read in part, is TGTGCCAGCAGCTACCAGGGCAACAACCAGGCTCCGCTT. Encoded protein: CASSYQGNNQAPL. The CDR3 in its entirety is CASSYQGNNQAPLF. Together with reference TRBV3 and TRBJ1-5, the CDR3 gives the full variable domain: GPKVLQIPSHQIIDMGQMVTLNCDPVSNHLYFYWYKQILGQQMEFLVNFYNGKVMEKSKLFKDQFSVERPDGSYFTLKIQPTALEDSAVYFCASSYQGNNQAPLFGEGTRLSVL.

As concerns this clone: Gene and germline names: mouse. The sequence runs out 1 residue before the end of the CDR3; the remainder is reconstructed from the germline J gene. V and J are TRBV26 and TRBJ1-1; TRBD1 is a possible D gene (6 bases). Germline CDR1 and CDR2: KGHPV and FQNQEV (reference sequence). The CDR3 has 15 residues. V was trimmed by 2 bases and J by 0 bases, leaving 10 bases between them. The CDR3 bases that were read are TGTGCCAGCAGTCTGCTCAGGGGAGCAAACACAGAAGTCTTC. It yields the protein CASSLLRGANTEVF. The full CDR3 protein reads CASSLLRGANTEVFF.

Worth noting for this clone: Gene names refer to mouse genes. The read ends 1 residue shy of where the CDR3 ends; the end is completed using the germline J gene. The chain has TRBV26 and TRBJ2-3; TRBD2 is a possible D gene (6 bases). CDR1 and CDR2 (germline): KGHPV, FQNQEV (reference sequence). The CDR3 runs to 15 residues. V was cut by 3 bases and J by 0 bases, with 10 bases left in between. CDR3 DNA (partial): TGTGCCAGCAGTCTCCCTGGGGTTAGTGCAGAAACGCTGTAT. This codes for CASSLPGVSAETLY. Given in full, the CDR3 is CASSLPGVSAETLYF.

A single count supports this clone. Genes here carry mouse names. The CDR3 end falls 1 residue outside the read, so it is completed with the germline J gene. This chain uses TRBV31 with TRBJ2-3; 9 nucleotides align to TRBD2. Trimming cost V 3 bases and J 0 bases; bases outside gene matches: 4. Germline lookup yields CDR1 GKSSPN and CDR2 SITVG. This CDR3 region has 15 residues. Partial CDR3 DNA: TGTGCCTGGAGAAGACTGGGGGCTAGTGCAGAAACGCTGTAT. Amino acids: CAWRRLGASAETLY. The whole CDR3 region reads CAWRRLGASAETLYF.

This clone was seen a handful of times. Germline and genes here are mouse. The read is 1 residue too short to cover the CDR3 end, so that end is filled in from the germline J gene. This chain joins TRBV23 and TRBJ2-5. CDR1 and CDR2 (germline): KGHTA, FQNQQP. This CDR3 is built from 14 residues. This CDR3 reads CSSSQSAIQDTQYF. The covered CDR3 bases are TGCTCCAGCAGTCAATCCGCAATCCAAGACACCCAGTAC.

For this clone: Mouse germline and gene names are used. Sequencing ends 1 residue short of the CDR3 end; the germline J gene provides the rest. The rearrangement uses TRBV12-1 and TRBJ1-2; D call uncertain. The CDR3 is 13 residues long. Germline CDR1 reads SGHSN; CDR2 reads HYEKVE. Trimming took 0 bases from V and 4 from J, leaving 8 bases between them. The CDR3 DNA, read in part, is TGTGCCAGCTCTCTCCGGGTGGGCTCCGACTACACC. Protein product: CASSLRVGSDYT. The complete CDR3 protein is CASSLRVGSDYTF.

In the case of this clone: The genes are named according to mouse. CDR3 DNA, as far as it was read: TGTGCCAGCAGCCCTTTACAGGGGACAGAAGTCTTC. It translates to CASSPLQGTEVF. The full CDR3 sequence reads CASSPLQGTEVFF. The chain couples TRBV3 to TRBJ1-1, with TRBD1 matching over 7 bases. The read halts 1 residue ahead of the CDR3 end, with the missing end drawn from the germline J gene. The trim removed 5 bases at V and 5 bases at J, leaving 5 bases unmatched. The CDR3 is 13 residues long. The germline CDR1 and CDR2 sequences are SNHLY and FYNGKV (reference sequence).

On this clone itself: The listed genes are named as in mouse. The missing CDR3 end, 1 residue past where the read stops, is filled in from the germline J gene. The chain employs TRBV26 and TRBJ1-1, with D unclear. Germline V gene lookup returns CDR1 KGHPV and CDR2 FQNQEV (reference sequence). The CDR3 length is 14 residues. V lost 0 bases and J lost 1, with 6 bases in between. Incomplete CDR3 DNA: TGTGCCAGCAGTCTGTCTTGGGGAAACACAGAAGTCTTC. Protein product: CASSLSWGNTEVF. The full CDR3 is CASSLSWGNTEVFF.

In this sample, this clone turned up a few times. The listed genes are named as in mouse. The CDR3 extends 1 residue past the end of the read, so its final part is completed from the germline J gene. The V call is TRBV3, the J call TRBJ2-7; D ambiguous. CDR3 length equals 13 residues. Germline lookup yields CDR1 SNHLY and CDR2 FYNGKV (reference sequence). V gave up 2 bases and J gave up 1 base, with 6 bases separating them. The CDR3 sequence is CASSLRRSYEQYF. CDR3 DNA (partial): TGTGCCAGCAGCTTACGGCGGTCCTATGAACAGTAC.